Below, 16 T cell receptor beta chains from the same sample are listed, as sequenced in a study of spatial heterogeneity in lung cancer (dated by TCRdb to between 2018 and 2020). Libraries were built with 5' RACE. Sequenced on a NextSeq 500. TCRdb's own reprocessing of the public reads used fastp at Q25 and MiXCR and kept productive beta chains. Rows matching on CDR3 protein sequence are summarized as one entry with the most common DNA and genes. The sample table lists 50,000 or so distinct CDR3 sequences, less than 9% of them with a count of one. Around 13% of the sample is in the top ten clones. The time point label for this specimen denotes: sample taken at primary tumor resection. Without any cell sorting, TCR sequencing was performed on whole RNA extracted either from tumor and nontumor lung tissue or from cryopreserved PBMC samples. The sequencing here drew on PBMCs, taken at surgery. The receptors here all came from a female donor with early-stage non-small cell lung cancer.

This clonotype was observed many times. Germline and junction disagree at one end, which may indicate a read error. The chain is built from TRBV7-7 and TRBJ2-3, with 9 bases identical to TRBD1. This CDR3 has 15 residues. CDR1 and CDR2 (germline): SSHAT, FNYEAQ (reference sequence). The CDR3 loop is CASSLGTGSLDTQYF. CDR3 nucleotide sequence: TGTGCTAGCAGCTTGGGGACAGGGTCGTTAGATACGCAGTATTTT. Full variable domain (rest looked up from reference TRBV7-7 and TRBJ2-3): GAGVSQSPRYKVTKRGQDVTLRCDPISSHATLYWYQQALGQGPEFLTYFNYEAQPDKSGLPSDRFSAERPEGSISTLTIQRTEQRDSAMYRCASSLGTGSLDTQYFGPGTRLTVL.

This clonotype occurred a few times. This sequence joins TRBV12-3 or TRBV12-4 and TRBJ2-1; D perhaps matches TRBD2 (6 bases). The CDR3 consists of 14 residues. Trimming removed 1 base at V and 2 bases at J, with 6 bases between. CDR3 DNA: TGTGCCAGCAGTTTAGGGACTACCTACAATGAGCAGTTCTTC. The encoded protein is CASSLGTTYNEQFF.

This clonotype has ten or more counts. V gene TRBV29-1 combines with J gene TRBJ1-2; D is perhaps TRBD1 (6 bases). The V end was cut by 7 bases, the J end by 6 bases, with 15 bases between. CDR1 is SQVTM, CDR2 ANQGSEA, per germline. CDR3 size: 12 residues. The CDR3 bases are TGCAGCGCCCCGACAGGATCAAATGGCTACACCTTC. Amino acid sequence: CSAPTGSNGYTF. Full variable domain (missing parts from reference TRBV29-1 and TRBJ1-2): SAVISQKPSRDICQRGTSLTIQCQVDSQVTMMFWYRQQPGQSLTLIATANQGSEATYESGFVIDKFPISRPNLTFSTLTVSNMSPEDSSIYLCSAPTGSNGYTFGSGTRLTVV.

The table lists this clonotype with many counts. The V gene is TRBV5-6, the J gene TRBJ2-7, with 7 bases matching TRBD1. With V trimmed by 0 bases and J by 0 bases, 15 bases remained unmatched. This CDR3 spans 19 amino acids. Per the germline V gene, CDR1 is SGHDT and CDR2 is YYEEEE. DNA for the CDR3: TGTGCCAGCAGCTTGGCGTCTACTTCCGGGACAGTCTTCTCCTACGAGCAGTACTTC. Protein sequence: CASSLASTSGTVFSYEQYF.

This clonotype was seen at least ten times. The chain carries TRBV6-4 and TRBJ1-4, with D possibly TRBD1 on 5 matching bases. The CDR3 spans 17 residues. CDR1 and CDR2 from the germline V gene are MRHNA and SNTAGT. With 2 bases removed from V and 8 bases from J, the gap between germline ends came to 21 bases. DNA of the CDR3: TGTGCCAGCAGTGACCTGTCGAGGCAGGGCCTAATAGAAAAACTGTTTTTT. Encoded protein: CASSDLSRQGLIEKLFF.

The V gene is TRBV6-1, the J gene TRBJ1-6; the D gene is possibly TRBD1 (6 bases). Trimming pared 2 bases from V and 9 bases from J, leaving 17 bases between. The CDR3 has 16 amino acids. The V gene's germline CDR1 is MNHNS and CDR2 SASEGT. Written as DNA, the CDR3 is TGTGCCAGCAGTGAAAATGGGTCAGGGGCGGCTTCACCCCTCCACTTT. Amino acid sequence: CASSENGSGAASPLHF.

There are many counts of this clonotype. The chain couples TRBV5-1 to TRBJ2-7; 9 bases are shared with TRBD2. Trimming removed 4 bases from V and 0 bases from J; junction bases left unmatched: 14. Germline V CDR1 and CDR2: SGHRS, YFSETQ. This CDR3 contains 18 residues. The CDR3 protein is CASSPYAPSGANSYEQYF. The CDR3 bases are TGCGCCAGCAGCCCTTACGCCCCTAGCGGGGCAAACTCCTACGAGCAGTACTTC.

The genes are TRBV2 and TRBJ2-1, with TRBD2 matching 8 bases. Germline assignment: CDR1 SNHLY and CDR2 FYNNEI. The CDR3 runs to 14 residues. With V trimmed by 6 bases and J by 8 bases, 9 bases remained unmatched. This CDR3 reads CASRGLAFSDEQFF. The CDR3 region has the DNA TGTGCCAGCAGAGGACTAGCTTTCTCGGATGAGCAGTTCTTC.

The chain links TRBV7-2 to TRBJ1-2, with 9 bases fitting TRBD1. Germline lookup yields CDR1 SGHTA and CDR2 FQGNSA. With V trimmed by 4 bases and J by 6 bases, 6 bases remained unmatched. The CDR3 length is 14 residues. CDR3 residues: CASSSPGQGNGYTF. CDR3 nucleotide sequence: TGTGCCAGCAGCTCCCCGGGACAGGGAAATGGCTACACCTTC.

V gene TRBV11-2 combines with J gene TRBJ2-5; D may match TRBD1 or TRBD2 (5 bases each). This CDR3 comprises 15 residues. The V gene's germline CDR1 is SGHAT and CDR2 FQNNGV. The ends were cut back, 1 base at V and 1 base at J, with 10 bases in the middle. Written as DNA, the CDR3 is TGTGCCAGCAGCTTAGCGGGGACCTTCCAAGAGACCCAGTACTTC. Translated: CASSLAGTFQETQYF.

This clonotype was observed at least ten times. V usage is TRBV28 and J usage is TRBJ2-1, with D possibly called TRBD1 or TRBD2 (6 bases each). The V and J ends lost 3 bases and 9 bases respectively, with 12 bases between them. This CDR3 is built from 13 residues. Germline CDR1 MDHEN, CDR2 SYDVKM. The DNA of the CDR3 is TGTGCCAGCAGTTTGGACGGGGGCGGTGAGCAGTTCTTC. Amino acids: CASSLDGGGEQFF.

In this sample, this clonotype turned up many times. The chain's CDR3 is CASSLDWVNTEAFF. The CDR3 DNA reads TGTGCCAGCAGCTTGGATTGGGTTAACACTGAAGCTTTCTTT. The chain links TRBV5-4 to TRBJ1-1, with D unclear. CDR3 length: 14 amino acids. V was cut by 0 bases and J by 2 bases, with 8 bases left in between. Germline V lookup: CDR1 SGHNT, CDR2 YYREEE (reference sequence).

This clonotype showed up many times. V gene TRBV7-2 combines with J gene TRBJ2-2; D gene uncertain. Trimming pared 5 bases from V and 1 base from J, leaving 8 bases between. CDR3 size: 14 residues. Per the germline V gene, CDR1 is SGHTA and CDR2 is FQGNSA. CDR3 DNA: TGTGCCAGCAGCACCAGTGGGAACACCGGGGAGCTGTTTTTT. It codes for CASSTSGNTGELFF.

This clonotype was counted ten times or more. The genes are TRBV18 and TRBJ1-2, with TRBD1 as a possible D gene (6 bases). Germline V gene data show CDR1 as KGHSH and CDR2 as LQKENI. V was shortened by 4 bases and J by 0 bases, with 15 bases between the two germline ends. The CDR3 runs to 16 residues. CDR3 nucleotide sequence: TGTGCCAGCTCACTCTCACAGGGTAATCCTAACTATGGCTACACCTTC. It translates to CASSLSQGNPNYGYTF.

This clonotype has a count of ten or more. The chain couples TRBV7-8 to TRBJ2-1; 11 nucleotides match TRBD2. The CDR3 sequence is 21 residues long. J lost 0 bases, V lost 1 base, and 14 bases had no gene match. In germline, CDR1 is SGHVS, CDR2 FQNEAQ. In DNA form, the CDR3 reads TGTGCCAGCAGCTTAGGTCTACTAGCGGGGGATTCGCTTTCCTCCTACAATGAGCAGTTCTTC. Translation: CASSLGLLAGDSLSSYNEQFF.

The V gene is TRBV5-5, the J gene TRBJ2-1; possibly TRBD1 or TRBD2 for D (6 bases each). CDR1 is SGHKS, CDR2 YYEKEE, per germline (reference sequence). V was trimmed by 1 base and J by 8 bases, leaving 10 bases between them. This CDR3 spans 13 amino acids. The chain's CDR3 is CASSLPGAHEQFF. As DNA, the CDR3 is TGTGCCAGCAGCTTGCCGGGGGCGCATGAGCAGTTCTTC.